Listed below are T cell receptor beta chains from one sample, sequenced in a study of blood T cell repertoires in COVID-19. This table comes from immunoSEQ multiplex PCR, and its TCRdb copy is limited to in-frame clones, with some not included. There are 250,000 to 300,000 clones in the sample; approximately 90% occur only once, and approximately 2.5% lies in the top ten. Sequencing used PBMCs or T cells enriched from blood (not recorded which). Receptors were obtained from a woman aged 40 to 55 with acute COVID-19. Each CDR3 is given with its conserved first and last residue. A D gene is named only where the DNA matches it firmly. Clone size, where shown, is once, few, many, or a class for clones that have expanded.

CASSPRTSGRPDTQYF,TGTGCCAGCAGCCCGCGGACTAGCGGGCGTCCGGATACGCAGTATTTT,.,TRBJ2-3,TRBD2,TRBV9
CATSLTGSTGELFF,TGTGCCACCAGCCTGACAGGGTCTACCGGGGAGCTGTTTTTT,.,TRBJ2-2,TRBD1,TRBV24-1
CATSDFGGEIAGELFF,TGTGCCACCAGTGATTTTGGGGGGGAGATAGCCGGGGAGCTGTTTTTT,.,TRBJ2-2,TRBD2,TRBV24-1
CASSVLAGDIGEQFF,TGTGCCAGCAGTGTACTAGCGGGGGATATCGGTGAGCAGTTCTTC,.,TRBJ2-1,TRBD2,TRBV25-1
CASSQDAAGGGRTQYF,TGTGCCAGCAGCCAAGATGCAGCGGGAGGGGGGAGGACCCAGTACTTC,.,TRBJ2-5,TRBD2,TRBV3-1/TRBV3-2
CASSTSGGRTNEKLFF,TGTGCCAGTAGTACTTCCGGGGGTCGTACTAATGAAAAACTGTTTTTT,.,TRBJ1-4,.,TRBV19
CATLGTSRWNEQFF,TGTGCTACACTCGGGACTAGTCGATGGAATGAGCAGTTCTTC,.,TRBJ2-1,TRBD2,TRBV19
CASSLAKGTGLNEQFF,TGTGCCAGCAGCTTGGCTAAGGGGACAGGGTTGAATGAGCAGTTCTTC,.,TRBJ2-1,TRBD1,TRBV5-4
CATSDPSGGSYNEQFF,TGTGCCACCAGTGACCCTAGCGGGGGCTCCTACAATGAGCAGTTCTTC,once,TRBJ2-1,TRBD2,TRBV24-1
CASFRDRGRKGPFGYTF,TGTGCCAGCTTCCGGGACAGGGGGCGGAAAGGGCCTTTTGGCTACACCTTC,.,TRBJ1-2,TRBD1,TRBV7-9
CASSLSPLSTDTQYF,TGTGCCAGCAGCTTGAGCCCCCTGAGCACAGATACGCAGTATTTT,.,TRBJ2-3,.,TRBV7-3
CASSLGTGSYNEQFF,TGTGCCAGCAGCTTGGGGACAGGCAGTTACAATGAGCAGTTCTTC,once,TRBJ2-1,TRBD1,TRBV5-5
CATSDLGHFATYEQYF,TGTGCCACCAGTGACCTCGGACATTTCGCAACCTACGAGCAGTACTTC,.,TRBJ2-7,.,TRBV24-1
CASSQTGGVNEQYF,TGTGCCAGCAGTCAGACAGGGGGCGTGAACGAGCAGTACTTC,.,TRBJ2-7,TRBD1,TRBV6-5
CAISDPGLAGGGELFF,TGTGCCATCAGTGACCCCGGACTAGCGGGTGGCGGGGAGCTGTTTTTT,.,TRBJ2-2,TRBD2,TRBV10-3
CASGRTALDTEAFF,TGTGCCAGCGGGCGGACAGCCTTGGACACTGAAGCTTTCTTT,once,TRBJ1-1,.,TRBV7-9
CASSQSRTGNTEAFF,TGTGCCAGCAGCCAATCAAGGACAGGGAACACTGAAGCTTTCTTT,.,TRBJ1-1,TRBD1,TRBV28
CASSSPQKGLSGYTF,TGTGCCAGCAGTTCCCCCCAAAAGGGGCTCAGTGGCTACACCTTC,.,TRBJ1-2,.,TRBV27
CASSLVRGYQPQHF,TGTGCCAGCAGCTTGGTACGGGGATATCAGCCCCAGCATTTT,.,TRBJ1-5,.,TRBV5-8
CASSLGRGRAVQPQHF,TGTGCCAGCAGCTTAGGCAGGGGGCGAGCTGTTCAGCCCCAGCATTTT,once,TRBJ1-5,TRBD1,TRBV5-6
CATRPGHNTGELFF,TGTGCCACCAGACCGGGACACAACACCGGGGAGCTGTTTTTT,.,TRBJ2-2,.,TRBV24-1
CASSYFAGQPQHF,TGTGCCAGCAGTTACTTCGCGGGTCAGCCCCAGCATTTT,.,TRBJ1-5,.,TRBV6-2/TRBV6-3
CASSLFNQPQHF,TGTGCCAGCAGCCTCTTCAATCAGCCCCAGCATTTT,.,TRBJ1-5,.,TRBV6-6
CAWSIQVNYEQYF,TGTGCCTGGAGTATCCAGGTAAACTACGAGCAGTACTTC,.,TRBJ2-7,.,TRBV30
CASRHRDRGTWSPLHF,TGTGCCAGCAGACACCGGGACAGGGGGACGTGGTCACCCCTCCACTTT,.,TRBJ1-6,TRBD1,TRBV3-1/TRBV3-2
CASSQGGIYGGYTF,TGCGCCAGCAGCCAAGGAGGGATTTATGGGGGCTACACCTTC,.,TRBJ1-2,.,TRBV4-1
CASSQEPSGSLPYEQYF,TGTGCCAGCAGCCAAGAACCTAGCGGGAGCTTACCGTACGAGCAGTACTTC,.,TRBJ2-7,TRBD2,TRBV4-2
CASTHQGVVTEAFF,TGTGCCAGCACCCATCAGGGGGTAGTCACTGAAGCTTTCTTT,.,TRBJ1-1,TRBD1,TRBV3-1/TRBV3-2
CASSNRADSGTDTQYF,TGTGCCAGCAGCAACCGGGCGGACAGTGGCACAGATACGCAGTATTTT,.,TRBJ2-3,.,TRBV11-2
CARPPGQGPYEQYF,TGTGCCAGGCCGCCGGGACAGGGGCCCTACGAGCAGTACTTC,.,TRBJ2-7,TRBD1,TRBV27
CASSQWASWETQYF,TGTGCCAGCAGCCAATGGGCTAGCTGGGAGACCCAGTACTTC,.,TRBJ2-5,.,TRBV3-1/TRBV3-2
CASSSDRANEQFF,TGTGCCAGCAGCTCTGACAGGGCAAATGAGCAGTTCTTC,.,TRBJ2-1,TRBD1,TRBV7-3
CAWSNIIQGFEQFF,TGTGCCTGGAGTAATATAATCCAGGGGTTTGAGCAGTTCTTC,.,TRBJ2-1,.,TRBV30
CASSAGGVALHDEQFF,TGTGCCAGCAGCGCCGGGGGGGTGGCCCTACATGATGAGCAGTTCTTC,once,TRBJ2-1,TRBD2,TRBV9
CASSPGQGRVQGGYTF,TGTGCCAGCAGCCCCGGACAGGGGAGGGTGCAAGGTGGCTACACCTTC,.,TRBJ1-2,TRBD1,TRBV5-6
CASSPARTSGSPQYF,TGCGCCAGCAGCCCGGCCAGGACTAGCGGGAGCCCCCAGTACTTC,.,TRBJ2-4,TRBD2,TRBV4-3
CASSGGGIETQYF,TGTGCCAGCAGTGGCGGGGGGATAGAGACCCAGTACTTC,.,TRBJ2-5,TRBD2,TRBV28
CASSPGLAGAFEQFF,TGTGCCAGCAGCCCAGGACTAGCGGGAGCATTTGAGCAGTTCTTC,.,TRBJ2-1,TRBD2,TRBV2
CASRGFGTLGYTF,TGTGCCAGTAGGGGGTTCGGGACACTCGGCTACACCTTC,.,TRBJ1-2,.,TRBV28
CASSSRALGGYEQYF,TGTGCCAGCAGCTCCCGGGCCCTAGGGGGCTACGAGCAGTACTTC,.,TRBJ2-7,.,TRBV11-2
CASSLKGGPVDTQYF,TGTGCCAGCAGCTTAAAGGGAGGGCCGGTAGATACGCAGTATTTT,.,TRBJ2-3,TRBD2,TRBV11-3
CASTHWGLNEKLFF,TGTGCCAGCACCCACTGGGGCCTTAATGAAAAACTGTTTTTT,.,TRBJ1-4,.,TRBV27
CASSPGLAGVGGTDTQYF,TGTGCCAGCAGTCCGGGACTAGCGGGAGTGGGCGGCACAGATACGCAGTATTTT,.,TRBJ2-3,TRBD2,TRBV11-3